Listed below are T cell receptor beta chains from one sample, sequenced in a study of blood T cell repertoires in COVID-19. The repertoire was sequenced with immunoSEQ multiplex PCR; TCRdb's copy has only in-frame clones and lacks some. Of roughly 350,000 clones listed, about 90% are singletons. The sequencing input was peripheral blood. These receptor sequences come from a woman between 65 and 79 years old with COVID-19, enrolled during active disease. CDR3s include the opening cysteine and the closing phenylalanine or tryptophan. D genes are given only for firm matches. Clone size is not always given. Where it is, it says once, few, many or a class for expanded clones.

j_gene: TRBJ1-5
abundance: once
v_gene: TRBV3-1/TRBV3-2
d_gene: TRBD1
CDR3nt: TGTGCCAGCAGCCAAGGTTTGGGACAGGGTTATCAGCCCCAGCATTTT
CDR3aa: CASSQGLGQGYQPQHF

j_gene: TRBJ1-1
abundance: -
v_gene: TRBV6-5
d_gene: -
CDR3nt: TGTGCCAGCAGTTACGTCGGGGGAAACACTGAAGCTTTCTTT
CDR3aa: CASSYVGGNTEAFF

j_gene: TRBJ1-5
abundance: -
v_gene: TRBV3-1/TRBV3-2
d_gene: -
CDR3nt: TGTGCCAGCAGCCCCGGGGTTAATAGCAATCAGCCCCAGCATTTT
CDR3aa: CASSPGVNSNQPQHF

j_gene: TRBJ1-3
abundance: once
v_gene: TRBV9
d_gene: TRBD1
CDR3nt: TGTGCCAGCAGCATCGGGACAGGGGGCGGAAACACCATATATTTT
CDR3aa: CASSIGTGGGNTIYF

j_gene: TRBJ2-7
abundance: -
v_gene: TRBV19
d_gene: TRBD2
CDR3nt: TGTGCCAGTACCGGGGGGGGACGCTACGAGCAGTACTTC
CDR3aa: CASTGGGRYEQYF

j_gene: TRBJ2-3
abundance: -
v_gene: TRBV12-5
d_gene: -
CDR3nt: TGTGCTAGTGGTTTCGGGGACTTGAGATCAGATACGCAGTATTTT
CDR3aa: CASGFGDLRSDTQYF

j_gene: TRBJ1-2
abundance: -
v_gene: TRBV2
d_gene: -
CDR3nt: TGTGCCAGCAGTCCAGGGGCAGACTATGGCTACACCTTC
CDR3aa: CASSPGADYGYTF

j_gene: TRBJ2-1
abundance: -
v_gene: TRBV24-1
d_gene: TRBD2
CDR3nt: TGTGCCACCAGTGATTTAGGGCTAGCGGGGGGTGGAGAGCAGTTCTTC
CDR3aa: CATSDLGLAGGGEQFF

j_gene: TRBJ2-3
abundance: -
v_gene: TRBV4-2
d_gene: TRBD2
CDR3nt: TGTGCCAGCAGCCAAGATACCCCCCGGGGGGGCACAGATACGCAGTATTTT
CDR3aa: CASSQDTPRGGTDTQYF

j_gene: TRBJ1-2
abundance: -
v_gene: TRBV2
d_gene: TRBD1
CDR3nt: TGTGCCAGCAGTGCCGGACAGGGTTTGGGCTATGGCTACACCTTC
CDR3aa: CASSAGQGLGYGYTF

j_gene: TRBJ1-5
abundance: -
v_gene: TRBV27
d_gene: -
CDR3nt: TGTGCCAGCAGTTTAACGGCAGGCCAGCCCCAGCATTTT
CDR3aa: CASSLTAGQPQHF

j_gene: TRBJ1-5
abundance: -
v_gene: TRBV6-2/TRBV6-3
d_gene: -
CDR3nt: TGTGCCAGCAGTTTGATGGGGCTTCAGCCCCAGCATTTT
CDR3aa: CASSLMGLQPQHF